Sequencing of this TCR beta chain was carried out in a study of cytomegalovirus exposure and HLA in healthy donors (dated by TCRdb to between 2016 and 2019). The study in broad terms: An earlier analysis of several hundred of the donors reported 250 to 300 Gb of sequence data and some 120 million unique TCR beta sequences from around 200 million T cells. Among the roughly 390 genotyped donors, approximately 76% belonged to the genetic ancestry cluster associated with self-reported Caucasian donors. The number of donors typed differed by locus, with roughly 620-630 for A, B, C, DRB1 and DQB1, approximately 500 for DQA1, nearly 610 for DPA1, and 400 to 490 for DPB1. In the later analysis, no new phenotypic data were used to find candidate immune exposures; instead, reliance was placed on TCR beta sequences and their occurrence across donors. The study was designed to test whether signatures of past pathogen exposure could be identified by cataloging public T cell receptors. High-throughput TCR immunosequencing, statistical association of individual TCRs with disease status, and machine learning were combined to predict cytomegalovirus infection status. A handful of DR-DQ haplotypes were handled as single units for association and clustering because linkage in the cohort was strong. An early release covering roughly 600 HLA-typed donors comprised approximately 300 gigabases of sequencing data and roughly 85 million unique TCR sequences. Across some 400 genotyped donors of the cohort, an average of about 200,000 unique TCR beta nucleotide sequences per donor were sequenced, and roughly 20% of those sequences were non-productive. HLA typing covered class I and class II loci at four-digit resolution. Donor age, sex, ethnicity and CMV serostatus were collected together with the repertoire data. Along with the approximately 700-subject first cohort, a separate validation cohort of about 110 different subjects was used. Genome-wide SNP genotypes for about 65% of the 666 donors were used in a later genetic analysis, which treated that subset as a discovery cohort. A later analysis re-analyzed previously published TCR beta repertoires from 666 donors and added high-resolution HLA genotyping to study TCR occurrence patterns. The study used immunosequencing to profile the T cell repertoires of 666 subjects and linked those repertoires to cytomegalovirus serostatus. An earlier analysis of some 600 of the donors applied high-throughput TCR beta sequencing to assess whether each TCR beta V gene segment acted as functional or pseudogenic. Every repertoire in the discovery cohort had been generated on one and the same sequencing platform.

Study-level results and caveats: Seventeen rarely observed V segments, including chromosome 9 orphons, were excluded from the earlier analysis of 550 to 700 of the donors because counts were too low. Compared with equally common non-associated chains, HLA-associated TCR beta chains in a later analysis were more clonally expanded and had lower generation probabilities. In a later analysis, around 17,000 TCR beta sequences were associated with specific HLA alleles at a false discovery rate of 0.05. A further reported finding was that TCR beta sequences accurately predicted the HLA-A and HLA-B alleles for most subjects in the first cohort. According to a later analysis, most CMV-associated TCR beta chains appeared to be HLA-restricted, and the HLA associations seemed to be driven largely by CMV exposure. Across donors, most TCR sequences were observed very rarely, whereas some public TCRs were present in many individuals. Linkage disequilibrium might explain the correlated functional status among segregating V segments, but an unknown experimental factor could not be excluded. A few of the identified cytomegalovirus-associated TCR beta chains were confirmed in vitro to be specific for cytomegalovirus antigens. In a later genetic analysis, fewer N-insertions in productive TCRs were reported among donors in an Asian-associated ancestry cluster than the approximately 670-donor mean. When HLA alleles, especially DR and DQ, strongly co-occurred, TCR associations were difficult to assign to individual alleles. HLA typing was unavailable for some donors at each locus, so association tests used only the typed subset. A cluster of highly shared sequence variants was judged likely to represent a technical artifact of the sequencing pipeline. Sequencing depth was assumed to be roughly uniform across donors in the presence/absence analyses, though that assumption may not hold. This cohort had only TCR beta chains sequenced, and the lack of alpha or paired-chain data limited which features could be detected. Immune exposure information for the cohort was limited to CMV serostatus. In both the original and validation cohorts, the classifier was reported to diagnose cytomegalovirus status with high specificity and sensitivity. In an earlier analysis of around 600 of the donors, most TCR beta V segments were observed in productive rearrangements about 87% or about 30% of the time, broadly matching IMGT annotations. An association between a missense DCLRE1C variant and V-gene and J-gene trimming of TCR beta chains was found in a later genetic analysis and replicated in an independent cohort. The authors suggested that the approach could potentially be extended to other disease states and immunological phenotypes. According to a later analysis, parvovirus B19, influenza, CMV and Epstein-Barr virus appeared linked to several top co-occurrence clusters. The study gave a list of some 150 TCR beta chains associated with cytomegalovirus. According to a later analysis, TCR association rates differed among HLA loci, with DRB1 alleles showing the most associated TCRs and HLA-C alleles showing the fewest.

Library creation used the immunoSEQ multiplex PCR assay. A mixture of 60 forward primers for TCR Vbeta segments and 13 reverse primers for TCR Jbeta segments was used in the multiplex PCR. Amplification of the CDR3 region of rearranged TCR beta genes was performed with a multiplex PCR assay on genomic DNA. On the Illumina HiSeq System, the amplified TCR beta libraries were sequenced as 87-base-pair reads. The study's own analysis went as follows. A later analysis counted some 80 million unique TCR beta chains across the 550 to 750 repertoires, and 10 million to 11 million of these chains were shared by at least two donors. Raw reads were error-corrected and collapsed into unique sequences with a nearest-neighbor algorithm that merged closely related sequences to remove PCR and sequencing errors. Alignment of CDR3 sequences to IMGT reference sequences was used to assign V, D and J gene segments. For a sequence to be retained, a match of at least six nucleotides to both a V gene segment and a J gene segment was required. Rearrangements were classified as productive when the CDR3 lacked stop codons and remained in frame with V and J, and all other rearrangements were classified as non-productive. CDR3 was defined according to IMGT convention as the region running from the second conserved V-encoded cysteine to the conserved J-encoded phenylalanine. The earlier analysis of about 570 of the donors excluded any sequence lacking an unambiguous match to a single V gene segment. An earlier analysis of fewer than 750 of the donors classified V segments as functional when productive rearrangements were above 56.7% and as segregating when the standard deviation between donors was above 5%. A statistical classification framework was built to diagnose cytomegalovirus status from the catalog of TCR beta chain sequences. In a later analysis, V and J genes were assigned by comparing TCR nucleotide sequences against IMGT/GENE-DB human TR gene sequences. In a later analysis, CDR3 sequences and most-parsimonious VDJ recombination scenarios were assigned using the TCRdist pipeline. In a later analysis, each TCR beta chain was defined by its CDR3 amino acid sequence together with its V-gene family, and reads lacking a unique V-gene family were excluded. To address suspected cross-contamination and a sequencing artifact, a later analysis removed over 500 highly shared, low-generation-probability nucleotide sequences. A later analysis calculated a clonal expansion index for each public chain from normalized within-repertoire ranks of inferred template counts. In a later analysis, generation probabilities were computed with a VDJ recombination model fitted to out-of-frame rearrangements, and the resulting probabilities were checked against IGoR. Hypergeometric tests were used in a later analysis to score TCR-TCR, TCR-HLA and TCR-CMV co-occurrence, with a repertoire-size bias correction applied to the TCR pairs. In a later analysis, false discovery rates were estimated by permuting HLA or CMV assignments 20 times. In a later analysis, co-occurring TCRs were grouped using DBSCAN, with TCRdist sequence similarity added in when clustering inside HLA-allele-positive subsets. Repertoires with fewer than 30,000 or more than 120,000 public chains were left out of co-occurrence clustering, as were roughly five repertoires with anomalous nucleotide sharing. Here the immuneACCESS table is served through TCRdb, limited to in-frame sequences with V and J called. Missing clones are a known gap in these copies; in checked studies unresolved V genes cover under half, and the rest lacks a known reason. V and J calls and clone size are given by that table; D and trimming were obtained from the DNA. This sample is represented by tens of thousands of clones; around 82% of them were singletons. The ten most abundant clones make up 1.1% of the sample.

In total, approximately 610 healthy bone marrow donors made up the cohort. At the time of sampling, every cohort member was nominally healthy, though immune exposures that went unrecorded were likely present. The donor tested CMV seronegative, placing the donor among the roughly 340 seronegative members of the cohort. A peripheral blood sample was provided by each donor, and peripheral blood mononuclear cells were used for TCR beta sequencing. Genomic DNA was extracted from the blood cell samples with the Qiagen DNeasy Blood Extraction Kit. With regard to this clone: Its antigen remains undetermined. Base qualities are not provided; no much larger clone lies one nucleotide away.

The source is a male donor in good health and CMV-seronegative. Sequenced material: PBMCs.

The CDR3 region has the sequence CASSSQGSATEQFF. The nucleotide sequence is given as TGTGCCAGCAGCTCCCAGGGGTCGGCGACAGAGCAGTTCTTC. The receptor chain draws on TRBV7-2 and TRBJ2-1; TRBD1 might be the D gene, on 6 matching bases. Spanning cysteine to phenylalanine, the CDR3 consists of 14 amino acids. Just the 42-base CDR3 DNA is kept, in frame starting at base 1. CDR1 and CDR2, per the germline V gene, are SGHTA and FQGNSA. Between the V and J ends, shortened by 4 bases and 10 bases respectively, the junction contains 17 bases.